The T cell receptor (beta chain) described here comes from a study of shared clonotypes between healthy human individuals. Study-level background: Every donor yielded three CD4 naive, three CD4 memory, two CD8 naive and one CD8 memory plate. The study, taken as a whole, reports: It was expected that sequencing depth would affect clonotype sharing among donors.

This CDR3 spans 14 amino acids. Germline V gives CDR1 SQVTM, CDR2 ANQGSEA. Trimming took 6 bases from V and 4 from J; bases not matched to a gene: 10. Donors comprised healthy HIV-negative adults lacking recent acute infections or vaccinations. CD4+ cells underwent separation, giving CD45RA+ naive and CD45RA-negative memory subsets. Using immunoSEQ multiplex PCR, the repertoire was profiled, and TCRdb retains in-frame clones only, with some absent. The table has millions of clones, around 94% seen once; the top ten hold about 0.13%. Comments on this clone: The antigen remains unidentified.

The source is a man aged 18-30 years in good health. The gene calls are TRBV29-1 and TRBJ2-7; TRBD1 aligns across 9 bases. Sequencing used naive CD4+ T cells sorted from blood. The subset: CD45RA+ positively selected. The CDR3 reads CSVSGTGSSYEQYF. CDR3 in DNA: TGCAGCGTCTCCGGGACAGGGTCTTCTTACGAGCAGTACTTC.